This TCR beta chain was found in a study of CD8+CD57+ T cells in acquired aplastic anemia. Background on the study: Sorting CD4+ and CD8+ cells gave DNA averaging roughly 3.2 ug. CD4+ cells from healthy donors averaged around 10 million reads. Points from the study as a whole: A set of roughly 27 CD8+ CDR3 sequences was shared between patients and controls, and these sequences appeared highly expressed in patients. Between the patient and control groups, CD8+ Simpson's diversity did not differ significantly.

The template for TCR beta VDJ and CDR3 sequence profiling was genomic DNA. From the reads, TCRdb called clonotypes with MiXCR, one entry per CDR3 protein. The sample lists 400,000 to 500,000 distinct CDR3 sequences, around 72% occurring once. The CDR3 has 16 amino acids. The germline CDR1 and CDR2 sequences are ENHRY and SYGVKD. Between the trimmed V and J ends, which lost 0 bases and 2 bases, there was a span of 8 bases. For this clonotype: Antigen specificity is unknown.

This receptor was identified in a human donor in good health, serving as a control. The sequenced sample consisted of sorted CD4+, CD8+, or CD8+CD57+ T cells (not recorded which) from PBMCs. V is TRBV10-3 and J is TRBJ2-6; weak D call: TRBD2 (6 bases). The CDR3 loop reads CAISESGGTGANVLTF. For the CDR3, the DNA is TGTGCCATCAGTGAGTCGGGGGGAACTGGGGCCAACGTCCTGACTTTC.